Listed here is a single TCR beta chain. Antigen specificity is unknown. The CDR3 consists of 15 residues. Trimming cost V 0 bases and J 9 bases; bases outside gene matches: 8. Germline V gene lookup returns CDR1 LGHDT and CDR2 YNNKEL (reference sequence). The TCR library protocol attached unique molecular identifiers to the individual cDNA molecules. TCRdb passed the 5' RACE reads through MiXCR, listing each CDR3 protein once. The repertoire holds 35,000 to 45,000 distinct CDR3 sequences, with more than 9% as singletons. The data were taken from a study of early T cells in non-severe SARS-CoV-2 infection. Study context: Chains were unpaired, as sequencing was done on bulk RNA from unsorted whole blood. Notes on the study in general: VDJdb matching, biased toward anti-spike CD8 responses, missed private and CD4 specificities.

Input material: whole blood. The chain combines TRBV3-1 with TRBJ2-5; 9 bases are shared with TRBD2. This TCR came from an adult who was a healthcare worker with PCR-confirmed SARS-CoV-2 infection or an uninfected control (not recorded which). The CDR3: CASSQELAGPLAQYF. The CDR3 DNA reads TGTGCCAGCAGCCAAGAGCTAGCGGGGCCCCTGGCCCAGTACTTC.